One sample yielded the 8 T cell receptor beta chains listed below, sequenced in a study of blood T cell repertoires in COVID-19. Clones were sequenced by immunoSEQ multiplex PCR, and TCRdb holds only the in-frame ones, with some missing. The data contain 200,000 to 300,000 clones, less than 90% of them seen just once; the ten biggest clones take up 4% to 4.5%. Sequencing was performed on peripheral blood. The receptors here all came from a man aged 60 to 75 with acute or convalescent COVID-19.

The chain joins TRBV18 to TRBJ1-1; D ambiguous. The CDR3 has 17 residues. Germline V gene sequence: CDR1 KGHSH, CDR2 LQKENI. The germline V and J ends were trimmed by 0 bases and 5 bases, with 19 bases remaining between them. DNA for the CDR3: TGTGCCAGCTCACCACCGGTAGGGAGCCTAGGTTGGACTGAAGCTTTCTTT. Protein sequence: CASSPPVGSLGWTEAFF.

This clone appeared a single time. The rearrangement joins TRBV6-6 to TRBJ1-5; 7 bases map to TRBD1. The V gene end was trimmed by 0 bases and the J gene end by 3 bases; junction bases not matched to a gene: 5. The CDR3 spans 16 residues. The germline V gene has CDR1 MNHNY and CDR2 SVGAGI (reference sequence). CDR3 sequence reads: CASSYSRGTVNQPQHF. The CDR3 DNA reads TGTGCCAGCAGTTACTCGAGGGGGACAGTCAATCAGCCCCAGCATTTT.

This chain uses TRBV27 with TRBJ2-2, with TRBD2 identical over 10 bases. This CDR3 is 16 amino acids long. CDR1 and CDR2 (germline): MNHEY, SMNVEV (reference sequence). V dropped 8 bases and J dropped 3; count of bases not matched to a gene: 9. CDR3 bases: TGTGCCAGCGCGAGGAAACTAGCGGGATACACCGGGGAGCTGTTTTTT. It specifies CASARKLAGYTGELFF.

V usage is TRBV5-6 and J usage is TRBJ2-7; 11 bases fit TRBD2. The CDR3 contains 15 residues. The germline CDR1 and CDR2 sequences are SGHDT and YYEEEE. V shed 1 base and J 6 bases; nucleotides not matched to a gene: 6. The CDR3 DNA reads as TGTGCCAGCAGCTTGATAGCGGGAGGGCCCCGCGAGCAGTACTTC. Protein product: CASSLIAGGPREQYF.

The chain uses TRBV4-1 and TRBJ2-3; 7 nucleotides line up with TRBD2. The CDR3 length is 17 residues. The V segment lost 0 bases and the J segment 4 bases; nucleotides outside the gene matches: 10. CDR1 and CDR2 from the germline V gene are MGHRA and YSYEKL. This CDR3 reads CASSQDGSSAGADTQYF. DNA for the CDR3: TGCGCCAGCAGCCAAGACGGAAGTTCGGCGGGAGCAGATACGCAGTATTTT.

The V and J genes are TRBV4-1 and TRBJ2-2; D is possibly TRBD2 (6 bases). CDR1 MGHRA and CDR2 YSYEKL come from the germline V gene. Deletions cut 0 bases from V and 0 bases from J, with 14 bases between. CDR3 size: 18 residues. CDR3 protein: CASSQDTGSTPNTGELFF. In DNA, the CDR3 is TGCGCCAGCAGCCAAGATACCGGGAGTACCCCGAACACCGGGGAGCTGTTTTTT.

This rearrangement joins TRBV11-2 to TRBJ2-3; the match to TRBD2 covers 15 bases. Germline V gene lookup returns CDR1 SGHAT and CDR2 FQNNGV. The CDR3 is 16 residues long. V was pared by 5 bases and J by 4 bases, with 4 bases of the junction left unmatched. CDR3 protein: CASSPWTSGGADTQYF. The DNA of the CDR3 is TGTGCCAGCAGCCCATGGACTAGCGGGGGGGCAGATACGCAGTATTTT. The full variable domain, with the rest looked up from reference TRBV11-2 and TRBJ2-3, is EAGVAQSPRYKIIEKRQSVAFWCNPISGHATLYWYQQILGQGPKLLIQFQNNGVVDDSQLPKDRFSAERLKGVDSTLKIQPAKLEDSAVYLCASSPWTSGGADTQYFGPGTRLTVL.

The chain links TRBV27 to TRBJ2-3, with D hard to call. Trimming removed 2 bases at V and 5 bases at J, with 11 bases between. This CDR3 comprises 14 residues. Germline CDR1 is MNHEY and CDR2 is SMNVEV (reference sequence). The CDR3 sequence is CASSLNLAVDTQYF. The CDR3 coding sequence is TGTGCCAGCAGTTTAAACCTGGCCGTAGATACGCAGTATTTT.